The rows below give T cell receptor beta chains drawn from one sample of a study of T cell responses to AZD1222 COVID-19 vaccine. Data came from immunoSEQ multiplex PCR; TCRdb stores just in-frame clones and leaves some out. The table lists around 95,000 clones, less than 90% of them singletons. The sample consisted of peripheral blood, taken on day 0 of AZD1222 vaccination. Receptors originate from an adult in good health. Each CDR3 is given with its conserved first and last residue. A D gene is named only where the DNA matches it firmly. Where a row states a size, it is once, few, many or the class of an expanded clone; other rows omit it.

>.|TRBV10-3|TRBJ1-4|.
CAISDSEKLFF
TGTGCCATCAGCGACAGTGAAAAACTGTTTTTT
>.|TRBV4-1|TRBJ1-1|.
CASSQDGGGARMNTEAFF
TGCGCCAGCAGCCAAGATGGGGGGGGCGCCCGGATGAACACTGAAGCTTTCTTT
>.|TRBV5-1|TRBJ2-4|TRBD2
CASSQVGLAGIQYF
TGCGCCAGCAGCCAGGTAGGACTAGCAGGCATTCAGTACTTC
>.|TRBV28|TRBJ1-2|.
CASNTPAGGNYGYTF
TGTGCCAGCAATACCCCCGCTGGGGGGAACTATGGCTACACCTTC
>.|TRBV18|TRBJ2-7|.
CASSPRAGQYEQYF
TGTGCCAGCTCACCTCGAGCTGGCCAATACGAGCAGTACTTC
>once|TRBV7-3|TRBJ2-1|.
CASSLIGWGNEQFF
TGTGCCAGCAGCTTGATCGGCTGGGGGAATGAGCAGTTCTTC
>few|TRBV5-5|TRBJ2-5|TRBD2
CASSFIAGGAETQYF
TGTGCCAGCAGCTTCATAGCGGGAGGGGCGGAGACCCAGTACTTC
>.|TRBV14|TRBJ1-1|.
CASSQQGRGTEAFF
TGTGCCAGCAGCCAGCAAGGCCGGGGGACTGAAGCTTTCTTT
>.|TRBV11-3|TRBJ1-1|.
CASSLISLNTEAFF
TGTGCCAGCAGCTTAATAAGCTTGAACACTGAAGCTTTCTTT
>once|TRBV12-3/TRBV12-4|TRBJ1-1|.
CASSLGALIEAFF
TGTGCCAGCAGTTTAGGAGCGCTCATTGAAGCTTTCTTT
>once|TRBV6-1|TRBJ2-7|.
CASSDTSRRPYEQYF
TGTGCCAGCAGTGACACATCCCGGAGACCGTACGAGCAGTACTTC
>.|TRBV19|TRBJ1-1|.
CASSIRVVTEAFF
TGTGCCAGTAGTATTCGGGTGGTCACTGAAGCTTTCTTT
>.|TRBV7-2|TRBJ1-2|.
CASSLRGNGYTF
TGTGCCAGCAGCTTAAGAGGGAATGGCTACACCTTC
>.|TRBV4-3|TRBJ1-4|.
CASSQESMDEKLFF
TGCGCCAGCAGCCAAGAATCGATGGATGAAAAACTGTTTTTT
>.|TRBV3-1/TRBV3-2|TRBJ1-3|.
CASSQGGDRGARPGNTIYF
TGTGCCAGCAGCCAAGGGGGGGATAGGGGAGCGCGACCTGGAAACACCATATATTTT
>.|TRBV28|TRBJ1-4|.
CASSFVGGGEKLFF
TGTGCCAGCAGTTTTGTCGGGGGAGGTGAAAAACTGTTTTTT
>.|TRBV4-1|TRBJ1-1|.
CASSQQGFGAEAFF
TGCGCCAGCAGCCAACAGGGATTTGGCGCTGAAGCTTTCTTT
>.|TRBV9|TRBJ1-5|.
CASSVVGGGPQHF
TGTGCCAGCAGCGTAGTGGGCGGAGGGCCCCAGCATTTT
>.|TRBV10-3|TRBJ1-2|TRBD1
CAISGGDRTNYGYTF
TGTGCCATCAGTGGGGGGGACAGGACCAACTATGGCTACACCTTC
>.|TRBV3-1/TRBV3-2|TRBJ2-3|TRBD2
CASSLRTSGRTDTQYF
TGTGCCAGCAGCCTAAGGACTAGCGGGAGGACAGATACGCAGTATTTT
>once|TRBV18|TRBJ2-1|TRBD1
CASSKGQGPYNEQFF
TGTGCCAGCTCAAAGGGACAGGGGCCCTACAATGAGCAGTTCTTC
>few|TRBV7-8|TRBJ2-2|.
CASNLRDEAVGELFF
TGTGCCAGCAACCTCCGGGACGAAGCAGTCGGGGAGCTGTTTTTT
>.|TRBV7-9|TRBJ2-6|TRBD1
CASSRTGGRAGANVLTF
TGTGCCAGCAGCCGGACAGGGGGCAGAGCTGGGGCCAACGTCCTGACTTTC
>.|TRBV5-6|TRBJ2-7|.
CASSSLFDPLGGLYEQYF
TGTGCCAGCAGCTCGCTTTTTGATCCTTTGGGGGGGCTATACGAGCAGTACTTC
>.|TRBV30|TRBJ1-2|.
CAWNPLGGYTF
TGTGCCTGGAATCCCCTAGGCGGCTACACCTTC
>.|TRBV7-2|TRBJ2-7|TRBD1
CASSPRQGNYEQYF
TGTGCCAGCAGCCCAAGACAGGGGAATTACGAGCAGTACTTC
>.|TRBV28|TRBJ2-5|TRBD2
CASSPAQLAGGGETQYF
TGTGCCAGCAGTCCCGCCCAACTAGCGGGAGGCGGAGAGACCCAGTACTTC
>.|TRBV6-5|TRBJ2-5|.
CASTAPVGETQYF
TGTGCCAGCACTGCACCAGTGGGGGAGACCCAGTACTTC
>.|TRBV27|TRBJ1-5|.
CASSLKGGVTNQPQHF
TGTGCCAGCAGTTTAAAGGGCGGAGTCACCAATCAGCCCCAGCATTTT
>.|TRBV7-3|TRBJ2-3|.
CASSFQESDTQYF
TGTGCCAGCAGCTTCCAAGAATCAGATACGCAGTATTTT
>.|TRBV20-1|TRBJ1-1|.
CSAKRGNEAFF
TGCAGTGCTAAGCGGGGGAATGAAGCTTTCTTT
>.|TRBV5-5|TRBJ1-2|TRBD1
CASSQDPGGIYGYTF
TGTGCCAGCAGCCAGGATCCAGGGGGCATTTATGGCTACACCTTC
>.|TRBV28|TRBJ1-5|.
CASISGFHQPQHF
TGTGCCAGCATCTCAGGGTTTCATCAGCCCCAGCATTTT
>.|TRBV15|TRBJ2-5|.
CATSRDLGEETQYF
TGTGCCACCAGCAGAGATTTGGGGGAGGAGACCCAGTACTTC
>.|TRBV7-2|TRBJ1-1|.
CASSLDLGVWNTEAFF
TGTGCCAGCAGCTTAGATCTAGGGGTTTGGAACACTGAAGCTTTCTTT
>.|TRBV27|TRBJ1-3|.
CASSSRGSGNTIYF
TGTGCCAGCAGTTCGAGGGGTTCCGGAAACACCATATATTTT
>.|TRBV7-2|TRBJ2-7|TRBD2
CASSILPFVTSESYEQYF
TGTGCCAGCAGCATTCTACCCTTCGTCACTAGCGAATCCTACGAGCAGTACTTC
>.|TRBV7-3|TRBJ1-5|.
CASSLNQPQHF
TGTGCCAGCAGCCTCAATCAGCCCCAGCATTTT
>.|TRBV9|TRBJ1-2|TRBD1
CASSATMTGNGYTF
TGTGCCAGCAGCGCCACGATGACAGGGAATGGCTACACCTTC
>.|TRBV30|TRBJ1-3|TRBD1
CAWRQGGSGNTIYF
TGTGCCTGGAGGCAGGGGGGCTCTGGAAACACCATATATTTT
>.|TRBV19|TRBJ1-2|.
CASEGRKYGYTF
TGTGCCAGTGAGGGACGGAAATATGGCTACACCTTC
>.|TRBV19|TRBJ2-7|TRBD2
CASSRGRSEQYF
TGTGCCAGTAGCCGCGGGAGGAGCGAGCAGTACTTC
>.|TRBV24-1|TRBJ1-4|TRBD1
CATSTGQGNEKLFF
TGTGCCACCAGCACGGGACAGGGGAATGAAAAACTGTTTTTT
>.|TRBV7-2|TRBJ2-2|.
CASSLNPGVTGELFF
TGTGCCAGCAGCTTAAACCCGGGGGTCACCGGGGAGCTGTTTTTT
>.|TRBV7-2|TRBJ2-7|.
CASSLVASVREQYF
TGTGCCAGCAGCTTAGTCGCCAGCGTCCGCGAGCAGTACTTC
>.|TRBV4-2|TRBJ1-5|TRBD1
CASSLAPGQGTNQPQHF
TGTGCCAGCAGCCTGGCCCCGGGACAGGGCACTAATCAGCCCCAGCATTTT
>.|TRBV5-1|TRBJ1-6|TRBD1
CASSVRTGGDSPLHF
TGCGCCAGCAGCGTACGGACAGGGGGCGATTCACCCCTCCACTTT
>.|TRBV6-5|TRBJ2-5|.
CASSYSKQETQYF
TGTGCCAGCAGTTACTCGAAACAAGAGACCCAGTACTTC
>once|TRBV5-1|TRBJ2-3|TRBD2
CASSLRTSGSPDTQYF
TGCGCCAGCAGCCTAAGGACTAGCGGGAGCCCAGATACGCAGTATTTT
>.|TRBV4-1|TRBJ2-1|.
CASSRRRSGLNNEQFF
TGCGCCAGCAGCCGAAGACGGAGTGGCCTTAACAATGAGCAGTTCTTC
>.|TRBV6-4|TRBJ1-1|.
CASSVTDNTEAFF
TGTGCCAGCAGTGTAACAGATAACACTGAAGCTTTCTTT
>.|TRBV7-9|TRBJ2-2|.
CASSTPGPPIWPGELFF
TGTGCCAGCAGCACCCCCGGGCCCCCAATCTGGCCCGGGGAGCTGTTTTTT
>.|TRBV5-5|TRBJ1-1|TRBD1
CASRGLDRGAEAFF
TGTGCCAGCAGGGGGTTGGACAGGGGCGCTGAAGCTTTCTTT
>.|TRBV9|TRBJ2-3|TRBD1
CASSVSGGVGTDTQYF
TGTGCCAGCAGCGTTTCAGGGGGCGTTGGCACAGATACGCAGTATTTT
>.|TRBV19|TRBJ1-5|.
CASTTGKGLQPQHF
TGTGCCAGTACTACGGGGAAAGGGTTGCAGCCCCAGCATTTT
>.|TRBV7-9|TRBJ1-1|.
CASSLDWEYTEAFF
TGTGCCAGCAGCTTAGATTGGGAGTACACTGAAGCTTTCTTT
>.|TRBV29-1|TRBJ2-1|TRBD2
CSVAPRLAGDNEQFF
TGCAGCGTCGCGCCCAGACTAGCGGGAGACAATGAGCAGTTCTTC
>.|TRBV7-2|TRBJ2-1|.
CASSLDPHNEQFF
TGTGCCAGCAGCTTGGACCCACACAATGAGCAGTTCTTC
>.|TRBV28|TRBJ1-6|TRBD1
CASSYARTGKGSPLHF
TGTGCCAGCAGTTATGCAAGGACAGGGAAGGGGTCACCCCTCCACTTT